The 12 T cell receptor beta chains reported below all come from one sample, sequenced in a study of T-cell reconstitution after alpha-beta-depleted transplantation in children. Unique molecular identifiers were used to barcode this TCRbeta library. Each CDR3 protein gets one entry after TCRdb re-called the PCR reads with MiXCR. The sample lists approximately 130,000 distinct CDR3 sequences; about 9.5% were seen once. The sample here was PBMCs, mostly from graft donor cells, taken 180 days after TCRalphabeta/CD19-depleted stem cell transplant. The receptors originated from a girl in the first two years of life who had a stem cell transplant for combined immunodeficiency, so the T cells may come from the graft donor.

This clonotype was counted only a few times. The chain joins TRBV5-1 to TRBJ2-7, with 10 bases that match TRBD2. The CDR3 extends over 16 amino acids. The junction had 9 bases not matched to a gene; V was cut back by 4 bases and J by 2 bases. CDR1 SGHRS and CDR2 YFSETQ come from the germline V gene. In nucleotides, the CDR3 is TGCGCCAGCAGCCCTCCACTAGCGGGGACCCCCTACGAGCAGTACTTC. Protein product: CASSPPLAGTPYEQYF.

There are a few counts of this clonotype. V gene TRBV20-1 combines with J gene TRBJ2-7; 10 bases are shared with TRBD2. V lost 2 bases to trimming and J lost 2 bases; unmatched junction nucleotides: 0. Per germline, CDR1 DFQATT and CDR2 SNEGSKA (reference sequence). This CDR3 comprises 13 residues. The CDR3 is CSARLAGAYEQYF. The CDR3 nucleotides read TGCAGTGCTAGACTAGCGGGAGCCTACGAGCAGTACTTC.

This clonotype was seen only a few times. The gene calls are TRBV20-1 and TRBJ2-1, with D possibly being TRBD1 (5 bases). The CDR3 spans 12 residues. Trimming removed 6 bases from V and 4 bases from J, with 10 bases in between. Germline values: CDR1 DFQATT, CDR2 SNEGSKA (reference sequence). As DNA, the CDR3 is TGCAGTGCAACGGACATATACAATGAGCAGTTCTTC. This gives the protein CSATDIYNEQFF.

This clonotype has just a few counts. J is TRBJ1-3 and V is TRBV5-1; no clear D gene. CDR3 length: 14 residues. V dropped 5 bases and J dropped 2 bases, with 11 bases sitting between them. Germline CDR1 is SGHRS and CDR2 is YFSETQ. As DNA, the CDR3 is TGCGCCAGCAGTGGTGGGGAACCTGGAAACACCATATATTTT. This translates into CASSGGEPGNTIYF.

The chain carries TRBV7-3 and TRBJ1-3, with D tentatively TRBD1 (5 bases). CDR3 length equals 13 residues. V was clipped by 2 bases and J by 5 bases, with 7 bases between them. Germline CDR1 reads SGHTA; CDR2 reads FQGTGA. This CDR3 is CASSLDSRNTIYF. The CDR3 nucleotides are TGTGCCAGCAGCTTAGACAGCCGAAACACCATATATTTT.

The chain carries TRBV20-1 and TRBJ1-6, with D possibly TRBD1 on 5 matching bases. This CDR3 has 14 residues. Germline CDR1 reads DFQATT; CDR2 reads SNEGSKA (reference sequence). Trimming took 0 bases from V and 6 from J, leaving 9 bases between them. CDR3 sequence: CSAREGATNSPLHF. The DNA of the CDR3 is TGCAGTGCTAGAGAAGGGGCGACTAATTCACCCCTCCACTTT.

This clonotype was detected a few times. V usage is TRBV7-6 and J usage is TRBJ2-7, with a possible D match to TRBD1 (7 bases). Germline values: CDR1 SGHVS, CDR2 FNYEAQ. V was clipped by 1 base and J by 0 bases, with 10 bases between them. The CDR3 is made up of 15 amino acids. Here the CDR3 reads CASSLGGDSSYEQYF. DNA of the CDR3: TGTGCCAGCAGCTTAGGGGGGGACAGCTCCTACGAGCAGTACTTC.

The chain links TRBV5-1 to TRBJ1-4, with D unclear. CDR1 SGHRS and CDR2 YFSETQ come from the germline V gene. The CDR3 length is 13 residues. The ends were cut back, 1 base at V and 8 bases at J, with 9 bases in the middle. In DNA, the CDR3 is TGCGCCAGCAGCTTGCTCCTGAGGGAAAAACTGTTTTTT. Translation gives CASSLLLREKLFF.

This clonotype occurred a few times. The chain employs TRBV7-8 and TRBJ1-1; unclear D gene. Trimming stripped 3 bases from V and 3 bases from J, with 14 bases between. The CDR3 is 15 residues long. Germline V CDR1 and CDR2: SGHVS, FQNEAQ. CDR3 in amino acids: CASSFQAGTYTEAFF. Written as DNA, the CDR3 is TGTGCCAGCAGCTTCCAAGCGGGCACATACACTGAAGCTTTCTTT.

This clonotype was found a few times. The DNA of the CDR3 is TGCGCCAGCAGCCCCCACCCTAGCGGGAAAAGCACAGATACGCAGTATTTT. It is translated as CASSPHPSGKSTDTQYF. V usage is TRBV5-1 and J usage is TRBJ2-3, with 9 bases fitting TRBD2. Trimming removed 4 bases from V and 0 bases from J; junction bases left unmatched: 9. The CDR3 runs to 17 residues. Looked up from germline, CDR1 is SGHRS and CDR2 is YFSETQ.

This clonotype was detected only a few times. V usage is TRBV11-2 and J usage is TRBJ2-2; 9 bases fit TRBD2. J was trimmed by 0 bases and V by 4 bases; bases with no gene match: 3. The germline V gene encodes CDR1 SGHAT and CDR2 FQNNGV. The CDR3 has 16 amino acids. The CDR3 DNA reads as TGTGCCAGCAGCTCGTTAGCGGGAGCGAACACCGGGGAGCTGTTTTTT. Residues: CASSSLAGANTGELFF. Together with reference TRBV11-2 and TRBJ2-2, the CDR3 gives the full variable domain: EAGVAQSPRYKIIEKRQSVAFWCNPISGHATLYWYQQILGQGPKLLIQFQNNGVVDDSQLPKDRFSAERLKGVDSTLKIQPAKLEDSAVYLCASSSLAGANTGELFFGEGSRLTVL.

J is TRBJ1-1 and V is TRBV29-1; D perhaps matches TRBD1 (5 bases). This CDR3 has 15 amino acids. The V end lost 7 bases, the J end lost 7 bases, and 25 bases lay between the germline ends. The V gene's germline CDR1 is SQVTM and CDR2 ANQGSEA. In nucleotides, the CDR3 is TGCAGCGGGCGGCACTCGAGTCAGGGTGGGAGTGAAGCTTTCTTT. This sequence encodes CSGRHSSQGGSEAFF.